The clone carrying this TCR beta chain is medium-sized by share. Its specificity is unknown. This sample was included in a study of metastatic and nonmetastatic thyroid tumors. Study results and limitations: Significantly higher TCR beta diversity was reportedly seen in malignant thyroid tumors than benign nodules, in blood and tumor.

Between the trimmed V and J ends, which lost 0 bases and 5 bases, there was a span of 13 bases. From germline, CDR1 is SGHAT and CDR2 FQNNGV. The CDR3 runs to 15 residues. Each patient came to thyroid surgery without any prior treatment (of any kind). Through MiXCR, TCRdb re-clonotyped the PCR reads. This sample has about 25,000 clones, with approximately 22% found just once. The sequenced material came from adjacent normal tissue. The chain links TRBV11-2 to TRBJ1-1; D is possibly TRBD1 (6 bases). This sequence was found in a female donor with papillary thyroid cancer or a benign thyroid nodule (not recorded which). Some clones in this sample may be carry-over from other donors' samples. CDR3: CASSLDPRGGTEAFF. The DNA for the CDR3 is TGTGCCAGCAGCTTAGATCCCAGGGGTGGTACTGAAGCTTTCTTT.